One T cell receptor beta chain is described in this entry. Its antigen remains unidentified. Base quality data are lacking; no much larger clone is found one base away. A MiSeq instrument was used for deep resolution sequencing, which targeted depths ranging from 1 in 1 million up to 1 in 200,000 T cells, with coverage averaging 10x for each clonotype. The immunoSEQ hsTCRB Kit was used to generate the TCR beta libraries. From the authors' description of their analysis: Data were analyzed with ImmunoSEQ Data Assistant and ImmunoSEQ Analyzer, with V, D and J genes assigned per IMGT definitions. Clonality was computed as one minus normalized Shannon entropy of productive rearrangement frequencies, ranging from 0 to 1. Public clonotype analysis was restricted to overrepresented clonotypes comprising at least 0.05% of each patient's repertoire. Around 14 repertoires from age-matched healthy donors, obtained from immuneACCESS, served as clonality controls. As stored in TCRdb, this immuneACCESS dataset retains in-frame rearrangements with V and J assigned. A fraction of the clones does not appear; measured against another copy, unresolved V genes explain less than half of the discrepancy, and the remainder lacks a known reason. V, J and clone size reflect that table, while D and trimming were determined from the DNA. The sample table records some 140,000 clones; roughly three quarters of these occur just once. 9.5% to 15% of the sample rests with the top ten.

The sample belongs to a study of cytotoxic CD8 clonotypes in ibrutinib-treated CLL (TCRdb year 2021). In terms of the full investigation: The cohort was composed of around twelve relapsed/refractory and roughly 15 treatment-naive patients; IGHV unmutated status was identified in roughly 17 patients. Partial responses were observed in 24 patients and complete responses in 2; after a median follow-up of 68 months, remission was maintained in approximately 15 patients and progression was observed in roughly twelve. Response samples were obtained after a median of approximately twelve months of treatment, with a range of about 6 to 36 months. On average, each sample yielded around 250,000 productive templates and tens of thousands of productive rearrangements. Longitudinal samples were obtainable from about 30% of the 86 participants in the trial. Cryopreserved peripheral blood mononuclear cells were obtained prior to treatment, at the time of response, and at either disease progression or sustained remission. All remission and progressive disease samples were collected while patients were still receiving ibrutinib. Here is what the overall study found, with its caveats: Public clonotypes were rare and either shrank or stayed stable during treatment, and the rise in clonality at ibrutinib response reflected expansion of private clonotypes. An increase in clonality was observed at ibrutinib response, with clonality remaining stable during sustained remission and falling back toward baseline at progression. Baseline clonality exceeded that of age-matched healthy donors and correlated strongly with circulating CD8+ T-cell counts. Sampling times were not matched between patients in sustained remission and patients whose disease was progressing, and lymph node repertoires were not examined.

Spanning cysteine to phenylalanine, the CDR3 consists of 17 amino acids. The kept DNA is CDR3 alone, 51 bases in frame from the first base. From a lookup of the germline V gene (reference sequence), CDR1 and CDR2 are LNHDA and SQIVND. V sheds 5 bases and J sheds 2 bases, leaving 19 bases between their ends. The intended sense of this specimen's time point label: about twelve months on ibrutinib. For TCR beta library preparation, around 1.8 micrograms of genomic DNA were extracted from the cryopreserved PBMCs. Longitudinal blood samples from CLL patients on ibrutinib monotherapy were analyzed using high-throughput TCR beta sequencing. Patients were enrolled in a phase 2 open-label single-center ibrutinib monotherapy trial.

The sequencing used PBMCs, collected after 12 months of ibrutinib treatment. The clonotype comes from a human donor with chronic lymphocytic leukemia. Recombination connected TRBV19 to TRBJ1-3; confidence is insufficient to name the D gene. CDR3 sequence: CASSPHDTVMAGNTIYF. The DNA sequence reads TGTGCCAGTAGTCCCCACGACACCGTGATGGCTGGAAACACCATATATTTT.